The T cell receptor beta chain described here comes from a study of T cell repertoires in cytomegalovirus infection. Turning to the study itself: Epitope selection comprised recently identified HLA-C-restricted CMV epitopes and well-studied HLA-B-restricted CMV epitopes. The public TCR beta signatures pointed to both CMV infection and matching HLA type.

A single record per CDR3 protein comes from TCRdb applying MiXCR to the reads. The top ten clones hold approximately 13% of a sample with more than 300,000 distinct CDR3 sequences, just under 35% of them seen once. To note about this clonotype: The antigen remains unidentified.

This CDR3 has 14 residues. In germline, CDR1 is LNHDA, CDR2 SQIVND (reference sequence). Trimming took 3 bases from V and 2 from J; bases not matched to a gene: 4. Overall study results and limits: Summed public TCR beta family frequency identified CMV carriers bearing the relevant HLA.

The V call is TRBV19, the J call TRBJ2-7; 7 positions agree with TRBD1. The TCR originated in a human donor in good health (CMV status not recorded). Some clones in this sample may be carry-over from other donors' samples. The starting material was cultured PBMCs, obtained from culture after CMV antigen stimulation. The CDR3 sequence is CASSIPGTAYEQYF. The CDR3 DNA is TGTGCCAGTAGTATTCCCGGGACAGCCTACGAGCAGTACTTC.